Below are 12 T cell receptor beta chains sequenced from a single sample in a study of blood T cell repertoires in COVID-19. Sequenced by immunoSEQ multiplex PCR; TCRdb stores in-frame clones only, minus some. The table includes a few hundred thousand clones, around nine tenths detected once. Sequenced input: peripheral blood. All receptors derive from a man aged 45-65 years with active or convalescent COVID-19.

The chain employs TRBV2 and TRBJ2-1; TRBD2 agrees at 9 bases. This CDR3 is built from 13 residues. The germline CDR1 and CDR2 sequences are SNHLY and FYNNEI. J gave up 9 bases and V 5 bases, and 5 bases lay outside the gene matches. The CDR3 nucleotides are TGTGCCAGCAGTTTAGCGGGGGTAGTTGAGCAGTTCTTC. It translates to CASSLAGVVEQFF.

This chain links TRBV5-4 with TRBJ2-1; the match to TRBD2 covers 12 bases. The J segment lost 7 bases and the V segment lost 1 base, leaving 6 bases of the junction unmatched. The CDR3 is made up of 16 amino acids. CDR1 and CDR2 (germline): SGHNT, YYREEE (reference sequence). CDR3 DNA: TGTGCCAGCAGCTTGTTCACTAGCGGGAGGAATAATGAGCAGTTCTTC. Translated, it gives CASSLFTSGRNNEQFF.

In regard to this clone: The sample carries other DNA sequences with the same CDR3. The rearrangement uses TRBV5-1 and TRBJ1-2, with D possibly TRBD1 on 6 matching bases. Germline V lookup: CDR1 SGHRS, CDR2 YFSETQ. The CDR3 is 13 amino acids. V was clipped by 4 bases and J by 4 bases, with 11 bases between them. CDR3 coding DNA: TGCGCCAGCAGCCCCACAGGGCCCTATGGCTACACCTTC. It is translated as CASSPTGPYGYTF.

Only a few counts were recorded for this clone. The CDR3 is CSASNRGSGSNQPQHF. The CDR3, as DNA: TGCAGTGCTAGTAATCGGGGAAGTGGTAGCAATCAGCCCCAGCATTTT. J is TRBJ1-5 and V is TRBV20-1; D uncertain. V was clipped by 3 bases and J by 0 bases, with 15 bases between them. Germline V gives CDR1 DFQATT, CDR2 SNEGSKA (reference sequence). This CDR3 region has 16 residues.

The chain uses TRBV19 and TRBJ1-2; D not certain. The CDR3 is 13 amino acids. V lost 4 bases to trimming and J lost 0 bases, with 6 bases between them. The V gene's germline CDR1 is LNHDA and CDR2 SQIVND (reference sequence). The CDR3 DNA sequence: TGTGCCAGTAGTACCGTAGCTAACTATGGCTACACCTTC. Translating it yields CASSTVANYGYTF.

The V and J genes are TRBV10-3 and TRBJ1-3; 9 bases align to TRBD1. From germline, CDR1 is ENHRY and CDR2 SYGVKD. The CDR3 runs 14 residues. V lost 10 bases, J lost 0 bases, and 4 bases stayed unmatched. This CDR3 is CATGQGFSGNTIYF. CDR3 nucleotides: TGTGCCACAGGACAGGGGTTCTCTGGAAACACCATATATTTT.

The J gene is TRBJ1-4, the V gene TRBV28, with TRBD1 as a possible D gene (5 bases). This CDR3 spans 13 amino acids. Trimming took off 6 bases at V and 6 bases at J, with 11 bases between the two ends. Germline loops: CDR1 MDHEN, CDR2 SYDVKM. The CDR3, as DNA: TGTGCCAGCAGGGGGGGAGGGGATGAAAAACTGTTTTTT. It codes for CASRGGGDEKLFF.

J is TRBJ2-1 and V is TRBV9, with 11 bases lining up with TRBD2. With 0 bases clipped from V and 1 base from J, the junction kept 9 bases outside the gene matches. The CDR3 has 19 residues. The germline V gene encodes CDR1 SGDLS and CDR2 YYNGEE. CDR3 DNA: TGTGCCAGCAGCGTAGAACCCCCCCGACTAGCGGGATCCTACAATGAGCAGTTCTTC. This encodes CASSVEPPRLAGSYNEQFF.

The J gene is TRBJ2-1, the V gene TRBV2; maybe TRBD1 (5 bases). This CDR3 contains 13 residues. Germline CDR1 is SNHLY and CDR2 is FYNNEI. The germline V and J ends were trimmed by 5 bases and 4 bases, with 9 bases remaining between them. The CDR3 spells CASSKTVYNEQFF. The CDR3 DNA reads as TGTGCCAGCAGTAAGACAGTTTACAATGAGCAGTTCTTC.

The chain is built from TRBV10-1 and TRBJ2-1; 9 bases match TRBD1. With V trimmed by 6 bases and J by 6 bases, 9 bases remained unmatched. Germline CDR1 reads WNHNN; CDR2 reads SYGVQD (reference sequence). The CDR3 is 15 residues long. This CDR3 is CASREGTGTSNEQFF. CDR3 in DNA: TGCGCCAGCAGGGAAGGGACAGGGACCAGCAATGAGCAGTTCTTC.

This chain uses TRBV6-5 with TRBJ1-2; TRBD1 matches 10 bases. Trimming removed 4 bases from V and 9 bases from J; junction bases left unmatched: 11. Per the germline V gene, CDR1 is MNHEY and CDR2 is SVGAGI. The CDR3 covers 15 residues. The CDR3 DNA is TGTGCCAGCAGTTCCCGGACAGGGGGGGTAGGAAGCTACACCTTC. Its translation: CASSSRTGGVGSYTF.

Details on this clone: Other DNA sequences in this sample translate to the same CDR3. This rearrangement joins TRBV28 to TRBJ1-5; D gene uncertain. The CDR3 is 13 residues long. Germline loops: CDR1 MDHEN, CDR2 SYDVKM. The V gene lost 2 bases and the J gene lost 4 bases, with 6 bases spanning the gap. For the CDR3, the DNA is TGTGCCAGCAGTTTACCGGGGAATCAGCCCCAGCATTTT. Translated: CASSLPGNQPQHF. Based on the CDR3 plus reference TRBV28 and TRBJ1-5, the full variable domain is DVKVTQSSRYLVKRTGEKVFLECVQDMDHENMFWYRQDPGLGLRLIYFSYDVKMKEKGDIPEGYSVSREKKERFSLILESASTNQTSMYLCASSLPGNQPQHFGDGTRLSIL.